These 13 T cell receptor beta chains came from one sample sequenced in a study of control samples from healthy donors and cancer patients. The repertoire was sequenced with immunoSEQ multiplex PCR; TCRdb's copy has only in-frame clones and lacks some. The table lists 90,000 or so clones, roughly 89% of them singletons. The sequenced material came from blood. These receptors originate from a woman aged 55-70 years in good health.

The rearrangement links TRBV6-5 to TRBJ2-3; D not certain. CDR3 length: 14 residues. Germline CDR1 is MNHEY and CDR2 is SVGAGI. V lost 2 bases, J lost 2 bases, and 8 bases lay in between. CDR3 DNA: TGTGCCAGCAGTTACGGCGTCTCCACAGATACGCAGTATTTT. Translated, it gives CASSYGVSTDTQYF.

The chain links TRBV28 to TRBJ1-1, with D possibly TRBD1 on 5 matching bases. Germline V CDR1 and CDR2: MDHEN, SYDVKM. This CDR3 is 14 amino acids long. V was clipped by 6 bases and J by 1 base, with 12 bases between them. CDR3 coding DNA: TGTGCCAGCAGCGATGGGGGAGCGAACACTGAAGCTTTCTTT. Encoded protein: CASSDGGANTEAFF.

In nucleotides, the CDR3 is TGCGCCAGCAGCCAAGCCCTTGACAGGGGGCGAGTTTGGTTCTTC. Residues: CASSQALDRGRVWFF. The gene calls are TRBV4-1 and TRBJ2-1; TRBD1 matches at 10 bases. Germline V gene sequence: CDR1 MGHRA, CDR2 YSYEKL. The CDR3 is made up of 15 amino acids. With 1 base clipped from V and 15 bases from J, the junction kept 12 bases outside the gene matches.

Here the CDR3 reads CASSPSLAVSYEQYF. The CDR3, as DNA: TGTGCCAGCTCACCTTCACTAGCGGTCTCCTACGAGCAGTACTTC. The chain joins TRBV18 to TRBJ2-7; 8 bases line up with TRBD2. With V trimmed by 3 bases and J by 0 bases, 4 bases remained unmatched. CDR1 is KGHSH, CDR2 LQKENI, per germline. The CDR3 has 15 residues.

V usage is TRBV6-5 and J usage is TRBJ1-2; D is possibly TRBD1 (5 bases). V gave up 5 bases and J gave up 0 bases, with 13 bases separating them. This CDR3 spans 15 amino acids. Germline V CDR1 and CDR2: MNHEY, SVGAGI. Written as DNA, the CDR3 is TGTGCCAGCAGTACAGTGGGGGGATCTAACTATGGCTACACCTTC. Translated, it gives CASSTVGGSNYGYTF.

The chain is built from TRBV2 and TRBJ2-1, with 11 bases aligning to TRBD2. The trim removed 6 bases at V and 9 bases at J, leaving 13 bases unmatched. Germline V gene sequence: CDR1 SNHLY, CDR2 FYNNEI. The CDR3 contains 16 residues. CDR3 sequence (DNA): TGTGCCAGCAGCCGCATGACTAGCGGGGCCTCCAGTGAGCAGTTCTTC. This gives the protein CASSRMTSGASSEQFF.

The V and J genes are TRBV28 and TRBJ2-3, with 8 bases lining up with TRBD2. J was trimmed by 3 bases and V by 5 bases; bases with no gene match: 10. CDR3 size: 16 residues. In germline, CDR1 is MDHEN, CDR2 SYDVKM. DNA for the CDR3: TGTGCCAGCAGTAATATACCGGGACTAGGGACAGATACGCAGTATTTT. It translates to CASSNIPGLGTDTQYF.

This clone has only a few counts. The chain employs TRBV30 and TRBJ1-1; D is unclear. V gave up 3 bases and J gave up 5 bases, with 13 bases separating them. Germline V gene sequence: CDR1 GTSNPN, CDR2 SVGIG (reference sequence). The CDR3 sequence is 13 residues long. CDR3 residues: CAWSLDRATEAFF. The CDR3 nucleotides read TGTGCCTGGAGCTTAGACCGAGCTACTGAAGCTTTCTTT.

This chain joins TRBV7-9 and TRBJ2-7, with 8 nucleotides matching TRBD1. This CDR3 spans 14 amino acids. CDR1 and CDR2 (germline): SEHNR, FQNEAQ (reference sequence). V dropped 5 bases and J dropped 2; count of bases not matched to a gene: 5. The CDR3, as DNA: TGTGCCAGCAGCCCCAGGACAGGGCCCTACGAGCAGTACTTC. It translates to CASSPRTGPYEQYF.

V usage is TRBV4-3 and J usage is TRBJ2-7; D gene ambiguous. Trimming took off 5 bases at V and 5 bases at J, with 16 bases between the two ends. This CDR3 has 14 residues. CDR1 LGHNA and CDR2 YSLEER come from the germline V gene. This CDR3 reads CASSFARLSDEQYF. In DNA, the CDR3 is TGCGCCAGCAGCTTTGCCCGGCTCAGCGACGAGCAGTACTTC.

The rearrangement joins TRBV7-2 to TRBJ2-5; D gene unclear. The CDR3 sequence is 15 residues long. Trimming shortened V by 3 bases and J by 1 base, and 12 bases separated the two germline ends. Per the germline V gene, CDR1 is SGHTA and CDR2 is FQGNSA. CDR3 region: CASSFQIRSQETQYF. The CDR3 DNA reads as TGTGCCAGCAGCTTTCAAATCAGGTCCCAAGAGACCCAGTACTTC.

The chain recombines TRBV14 with TRBJ2-2; tentative D call: TRBD2 (6 bases). V lost 4 bases to trimming and J lost 8 bases, with 14 bases between them. This CDR3 has 14 amino acids. Germline-derived CDR1 and CDR2 are SGHDN and FVKESK. The CDR3 region is CASSPRTMSGELFF. For the CDR3, the DNA is TGTGCCAGCAGCCCCCGGACTATGAGTGGGGAGCTGTTTTTT. Looking up the rest from reference TRBV14 and TRBJ2-2 gives the full variable domain: EAGVTQFPSHSVIEKGQTVTLRCDPISGHDNLYWYRRVMGKEIKFLLHFVKESKQDESGMPNNRFLAERTGGTYSTLKVQPAELEDSGVYFCASSPRTMSGELFFGEGSRLTVL.

V gene TRBV9 combines with J gene TRBJ2-5; 15 nucleotides align to TRBD2. The V gene's germline CDR1 is SGDLS and CDR2 YYNGEE. The CDR3 is 16 amino acids. V was pared by 4 bases and J by 5 bases, with 6 bases of the junction left unmatched. CDR3 DNA: TGTGCCAGCAGCCCCGGACTAGCGGGGGGGCATGAGACCCAGTACTTC. Protein product: CASSPGLAGGHETQYF.